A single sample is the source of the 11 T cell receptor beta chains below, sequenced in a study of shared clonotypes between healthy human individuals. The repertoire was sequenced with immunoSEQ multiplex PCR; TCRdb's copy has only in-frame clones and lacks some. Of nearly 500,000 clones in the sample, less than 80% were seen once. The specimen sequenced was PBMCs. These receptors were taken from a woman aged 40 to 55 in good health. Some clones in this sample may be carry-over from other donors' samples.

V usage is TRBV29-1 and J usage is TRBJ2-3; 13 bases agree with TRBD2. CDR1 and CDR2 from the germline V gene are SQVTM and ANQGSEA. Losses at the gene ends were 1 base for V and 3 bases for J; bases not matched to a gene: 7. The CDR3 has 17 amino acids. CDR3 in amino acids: CSVEGLTLAGGTDTQYF. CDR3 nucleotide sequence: TGCAGCGTTGAAGGGCTCACACTAGCGGGAGGGACAGATACGCAGTATTTT.

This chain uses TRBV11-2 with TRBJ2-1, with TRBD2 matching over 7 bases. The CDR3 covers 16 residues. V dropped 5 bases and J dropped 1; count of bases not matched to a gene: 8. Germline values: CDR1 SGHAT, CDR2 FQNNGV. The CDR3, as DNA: TGTGCCAGCAGCCCTTTGCGCGGGAGATCCTACAATGAGCAGTTCTTC. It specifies CASSPLRGRSYNEQFF.

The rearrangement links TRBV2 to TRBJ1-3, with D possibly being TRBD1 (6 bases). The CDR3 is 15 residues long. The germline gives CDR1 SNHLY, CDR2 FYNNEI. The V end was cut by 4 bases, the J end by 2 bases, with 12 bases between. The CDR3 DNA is TGTGCCAGCAGTGTAACAGGGAAAGCTGGAAACACCATATATTTT. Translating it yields CASSVTGKAGNTIYF.

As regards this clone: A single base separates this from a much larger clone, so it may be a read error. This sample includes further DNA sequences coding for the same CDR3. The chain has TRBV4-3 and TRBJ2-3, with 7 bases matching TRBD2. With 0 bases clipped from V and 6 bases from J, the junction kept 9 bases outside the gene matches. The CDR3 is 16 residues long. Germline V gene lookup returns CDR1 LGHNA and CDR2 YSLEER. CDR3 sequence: CASSQEGASGADTQYF. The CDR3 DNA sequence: TGCGCCAGCAGCCAAGAAGGGGCCAGCGGGGCGGATACGCAGTATTTT.

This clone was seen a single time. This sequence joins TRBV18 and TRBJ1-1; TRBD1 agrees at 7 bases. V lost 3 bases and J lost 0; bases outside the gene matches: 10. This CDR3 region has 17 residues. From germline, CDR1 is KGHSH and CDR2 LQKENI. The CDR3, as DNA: TGTGCCAGCTCACCCCGCGGACAGGCTTTAATGAACACTGAAGCTTTCTTT. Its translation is CASSPRGQALMNTEAFF.

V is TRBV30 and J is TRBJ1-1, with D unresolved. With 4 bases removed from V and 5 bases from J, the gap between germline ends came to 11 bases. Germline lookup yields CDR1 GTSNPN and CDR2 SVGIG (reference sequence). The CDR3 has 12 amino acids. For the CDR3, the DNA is TGTGCCTGGATGGGAGGGTTTACTGAAGCTTTCTTT. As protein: CAWMGGFTEAFF. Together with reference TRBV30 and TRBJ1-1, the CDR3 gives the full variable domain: SQTIHQWPATLVQPVGSPLSLECTVEGTSNPNLYWYRQAAGRGLQLLFYSVGIGQISSEVPQNLSASRPQDRQFILSSKKLLLSDSGFYLCAWMGGFTEAFFGQGTRLTVV.

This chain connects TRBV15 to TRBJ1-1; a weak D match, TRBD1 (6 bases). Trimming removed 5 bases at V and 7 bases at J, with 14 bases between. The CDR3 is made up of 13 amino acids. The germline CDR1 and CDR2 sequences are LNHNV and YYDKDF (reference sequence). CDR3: CATSPAQGDEAFF. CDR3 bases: TGTGCCACCAGCCCGGCACAGGGTGATGAAGCTTTCTTT.

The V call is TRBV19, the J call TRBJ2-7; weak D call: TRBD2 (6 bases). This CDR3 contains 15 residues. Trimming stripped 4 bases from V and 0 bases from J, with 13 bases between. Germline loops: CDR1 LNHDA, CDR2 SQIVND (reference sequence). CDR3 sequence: CASSTGFGSSYEQYF. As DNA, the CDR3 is TGTGCCAGTAGTACGGGTTTCGGGAGCTCCTACGAGCAGTACTTC. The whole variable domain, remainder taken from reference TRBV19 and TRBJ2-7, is DGGITQSPKYLFRKEGQNVTLSCEQNLNHDAMYWYRQDPGQGLRLIYYSQIVNDFQKGDIAEGYSVSREKKESFPLTVTSAQKNPTAFYLCASSTGFGSSYEQYFGPGTRLTVT.

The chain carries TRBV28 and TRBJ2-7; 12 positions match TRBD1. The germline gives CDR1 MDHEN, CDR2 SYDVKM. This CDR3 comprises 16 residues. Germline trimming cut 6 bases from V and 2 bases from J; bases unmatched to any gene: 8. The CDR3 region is CASSTHGDRGPYEQYF. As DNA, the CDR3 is TGTGCCAGCAGCACGCATGGGGACAGGGGGCCCTACGAGCAGTACTTC.

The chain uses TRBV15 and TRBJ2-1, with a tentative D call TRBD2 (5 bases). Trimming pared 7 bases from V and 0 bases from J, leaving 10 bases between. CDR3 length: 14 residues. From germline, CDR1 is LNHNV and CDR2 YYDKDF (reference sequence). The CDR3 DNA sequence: TGTGCCACCAAGACGGGGAGCTCCTACAATGAGCAGTTCTTC. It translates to CATKTGSSYNEQFF.

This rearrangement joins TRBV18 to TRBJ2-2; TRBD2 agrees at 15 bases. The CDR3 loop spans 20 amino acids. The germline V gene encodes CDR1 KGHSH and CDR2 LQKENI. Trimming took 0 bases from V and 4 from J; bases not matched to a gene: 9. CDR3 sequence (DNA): TGTGCCAGCTCACCACCGGGACGGACTAGCGGGAGGGGGATCACCGGGGAGCTGTTTTTT. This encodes CASSPPGRTSGRGITGELFF. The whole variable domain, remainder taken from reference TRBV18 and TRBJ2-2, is NAGVMQNPRHLVRRRGQEARLRCSPMKGHSHVYWYRQLPEEGLKFMVYLQKENIIDESGMPKERFSAEFPKEGPSILRIQQVVRGDSAAYFCASSPPGRTSGRGITGELFFGEGSRLTVL.